This T cell receptor (beta chain) was obtained from a study of T cells after yellow fever vaccination. The CDR3 covers 13 residues. CDR1 is DFQATT, CDR2 SNEGSKA, per germline (reference sequence). Deletions cut 0 bases from V and 2 bases from J, with 7 bases between. The authors made TCR cDNA by 5'RACE template switching, adding a universal primer site and UMIs. MiXCR, run by TCRdb on the 5' RACE reads, gives a single entry per CDR3 protein. The sample includes hundreds of thousands of distinct CDR3 sequences, roughly 8.6% seen only once; the top ten take under 20%. This clonotype was counted at least ten times.

The receptor was isolated from a young man who received the YFV17D yellow fever vaccine. The rearrangement joins TRBV20-1 to TRBJ2-5; unclear D gene. The source was PBMCs, collected roughly 46 days after the first yellow fever vaccination. In DNA, the CDR3 is TGCAGTGCTAGAGATCTCCAGCAAGAGACCCAGTACTTC. Translating gives CSARDLQQETQYF.